Listed below are T cell receptor beta chains from one sample, sequenced in a study of PD-1 blockade in classical Hodgkin lymphoma. Sequenced by immunoSEQ multiplex PCR; TCRdb stores in-frame clones only, minus some. In the table there are tens of thousands of clones, 90% of which are singletons. Sequenced here: peripheral blood mononuclear cells (PBMCs), sampled at baseline. These receptors came from a human donor with classical Hodgkin lymphoma. Each CDR3 is given with its conserved first and last residue. Each record gives: V gene, J gene, clone size, D gene, CDR3 DNA, CDR3 protein. The D gene is left open where the match is weak. Clone size is stated in some rows and not others, as once, few, many or a class when expanded.

>TRBV6-1|TRBJ2-1|-|-
TGTGCCAGCAGCTCGGGACTCAACTCCTACAATGAGCAGTTCTTC
CASSSGLNSYNEQFF
>TRBV19|TRBJ2-7|-|TRBD2
TGTGCCAGTAGTATCGGCGGGGGGGCCGAGGAGCAGTACTTC
CASSIGGGAEEQYF
>TRBV7-8|TRBJ1-2|-|TRBD1
TGTGCCAGCAGCCAGGGACAGCCTACAGACTATGGCTACACCTTC
CASSQGQPTDYGYTF
>TRBV10-3|TRBJ1-1|-|TRBD1
TGTGCCATCAGTGCAGGGGGTAAAACTTTCTTT
CAISAGGKTFF
>TRBV2|TRBJ2-1|once|-
TGTGCCAGCAGTACGTACAATGAGCAGTTCTTC
CASSTYNEQFF
>TRBV5-4|TRBJ2-1|-|-
TGTGCCAGCAGCTTCTCGGGGGGCAGTGAGCAGTTCTTC
CASSFSGGSEQFF
>TRBV28|TRBJ1-1|-|-
TGTGCCAGCAGTTTAACCCGTATAGGGCTCTCAACTGAAGCTTTCTTT
CASSLTRIGLSTEAFF
>TRBV7-2|TRBJ1-4|-|-
TGTGCCAGCAGCCGAGGTGAAAAACTGTTTTTT
CASSRGEKLFF
>TRBV5-1|TRBJ2-5|-|-
TGCGCCAGCAGCTTTAGGGTGGGGGAGACCCAGTACTTC
CASSFRVGETQYF
>TRBV7-9|TRBJ2-1|-|TRBD2
TGTGCCAGCAGCTTATGGGAGCGGGAGAATGAGCAGTTCTTC
CASSLWERENEQFF
>TRBV6-1|TRBJ2-7|-|-
TGTGCCAGCAGGGTCCAGGACGCTCCCTCCTACGAGCAGTACTTC
CASRVQDAPSYEQYF
>TRBV4-1|TRBJ2-2|once|TRBD1
TGCGCCAGCAGCCAAGTTGGACAGGGGACCGGGGAGCTGTTTTTT
CASSQVGQGTGELFF
>TRBV4-1|TRBJ2-1|-|TRBD2
TGCGCCAGCTCTGGGGGGGTATCCTACAATGAGCAGTTCTTC
CASSGGVSYNEQFF
>TRBV7-2|TRBJ2-7|once|-
TGTGCCAGCAGCTTAGCTTTGGGGTCCCCCTACGAGCAGTACTTC
CASSLALGSPYEQYF
>TRBV19|TRBJ2-7|-|TRBD1
TGTGCCAGTAGTTCAACGACAGGGTGGGAGCAGTACTTC
CASSSTTGWEQYF
>TRBV6-5|TRBJ1-6|-|TRBD1
TGTGCCAGCAGTTACGGGACAGGGATTGGTTCACCCCTCCACTTT
CASSYGTGIGSPLHF
>TRBV7-9|TRBJ1-6|-|-
TGTGCCAGCAGCTTATCTATGGATTCACCCCTCCACTTT
CASSLSMDSPLHF
>TRBV7-9|TRBJ2-7|-|-
TGTGCCAGCAGATATAGCTCCTACGAGCAGTACTTC
CASRYSSYEQYF
>TRBV10-3|TRBJ2-3|once|TRBD1
TGTGCCATCAGCGACAGGGCGGCAGATACGCAGTATTTT
CAISDRAADTQYF
>TRBV4-1|TRBJ1-2|-|TRBD1
TGCGCCAGCAGCCAAGCCCCGGACAGGGACGGCTACACCTTC
CASSQAPDRDGYTF
>TRBV19|TRBJ2-7|-|-
TGTGCCAGTAGTATAGTTCCGGGGAAAAACTACGAGCAGTACTTC
CASSIVPGKNYEQYF
>TRBV28|TRBJ2-1|-|TRBD1
TGTGCCGCGACAGGGAATTACAATGAGCAGTTCTTC
CAATGNYNEQFF
>TRBV11-2|TRBJ2-3|-|-
TGTGCCAGCAGCTTAGTGGGCCTAGATTACGTGAGCACAGATACGCAGTATTTT
CASSLVGLDYVSTDTQYF
>TRBV10-3|TRBJ1-4|-|-
TGTGCCATCAGCAAAGACAGGTCGGAAAAACTGTTTTTT
CAISKDRSEKLFF
>TRBV27|TRBJ1-4|once|-
TGTGCCAGCGCTTGGGGGGGGGCGGCTAATGAAAAACTGTTTTTT
CASAWGGAANEKLFF
>TRBV7-6|TRBJ2-7|-|-
TGTGCCAGCAGCTTACCGGGACACAGCTACGAGCAGTACTTC
CASSLPGHSYEQYF
>TRBV27|TRBJ1-2|-|TRBD1
TGTGCCAGCAGTTTAGGCCGGGACAGGGCATATGGCTACACCTTC
CASSLGRDRAYGYTF
>TRBV28|TRBJ2-7|-|TRBD1
TGTGCCAGCAGTGCTATCCAGGGGGTCCCCTACGAGCAGTACTTC
CASSAIQGVPYEQYF
>TRBV27|TRBJ1-5|once|-
TGTGCCAGCAGTAAGCAGGGTCAGCCCCAGCATTTT
CASSKQGQPQHF
>TRBV27|TRBJ2-7|-|TRBD2
TGTGCCAGCAGTTTTGGACTAGCGACTCTTACGGGGGAGCAGTACTTC
CASSFGLATLTGEQYF
>TRBV28|TRBJ2-3|-|-
TGTGCCAGCAGTTCGAACACAGATACGCAGTATTTT
CASSSNTDTQYF
>TRBV11-2|TRBJ2-3|-|-
TGTGCCAGCAGCTTAAGGTCGCTAGCTGGGGCCACAGATACGCAGTATTTT
CASSLRSLAGATDTQYF
>TRBV2|TRBJ1-1|-|-
TGTGCCAGCGGCATCAGGATTTACGACACTGAAGCTTTCTTT
CASGIRIYDTEAFF
>TRBV2|TRBJ2-1|-|-
TGTGCCAGCAGTGAATTCATCGGGACAAGACGCTCTTACAATGAGCAGTTCTTC
CASSEFIGTRRSYNEQFF
>TRBV5-1|TRBJ2-6|-|-
TGCGCCAGCACCGGGGCCAACGTCCTGACTTTC
CASTGANVLTF
>TRBV5-6|TRBJ1-1|-|-
TGTGCCAGCAGCTCATACGGGGGGAACACTGAAGCTTTCTTT
CASSSYGGNTEAFF
>TRBV5-1|TRBJ2-7|-|-
TGCGCCAGCAGCTTGCAGGGGCGCGAAGAGCAGTACTTC
CASSLQGREEQYF
>TRBV7-9|TRBJ1-2|-|TRBD1
TGTGCCAGCAGCTTACAGGGGGCCGGGAACTATGGCTACACCTTC
CASSLQGAGNYGYTF
>TRBV30|TRBJ2-1|-|TRBD2
TGTGCCTGGACGGGACTAGCGTACAATGAGCAGTTCTTC
CAWTGLAYNEQFF
>TRBV28|TRBJ2-6|few|-
TGTGCCAGCAGTTTCGGGGGCTCTGGGGCCAACGTCCTGACTTTC
CASSFGGSGANVLTF
>TRBV11-2|TRBJ2-7|-|-
TGTGCCAGCAGCTTCCACTGGGACAGCGGGGGTTACTACGAGCAGTACTTC
CASSFHWDSGGYYEQYF
>TRBV9|TRBJ1-3|-|TRBD1
TGTGCCAGCAGCGTGCAGGGGGCTTCTGGAAACACCATATATTTT
CASSVQGASGNTIYF
>TRBV11-2|TRBJ2-1|-|-
TGTGCCAGCAGCTTGGTGGGATTCCATGAGCAGTTCTTC
CASSLVGFHEQFF
>TRBV5-4|TRBJ2-2|few|TRBD2
TGTGCCAGCAGCCCGATAGCGGGGGGGCCAACCGGGGAGCTGTTTTTT
CASSPIAGGPTGELFF
>TRBV4-1|TRBJ2-7|-|TRBD2
TGCGCCAGCAGCCAAAGAATAGCGGGAGGTCGCCCTACCTACGAGCAGTACTTC
CASSQRIAGGRPTYEQYF
>TRBV2|TRBJ2-7|-|TRBD2
TGTGCCAGCGGACTAGGTCTAGCGGGAGGCGAGCAGTACTTC
CASGLGLAGGEQYF
>TRBV29-1|TRBJ1-1|-|-
TGCAGCGTTGAAGCCAGGGCTGAAGCTTTCTTT
CSVEARAEAFF
>TRBV5-4|TRBJ2-7|-|-
TGTGCCAGCAGCTTGGAACGGGACCCTTCCTACGAGCAGTACTTC
CASSLERDPSYEQYF
>TRBV6-1|TRBJ2-4|-|-
TGTGCCAGCAGTGCCACTCAAAGGACCCTAAACATTCAGTACTTC
CASSATQRTLNIQYF
>TRBV19|TRBJ1-5|few|-
TGTGCCAGCGGGCGGGGGGACCCAAGCAATCAGCCCCAGCATTTT
CASGRGDPSNQPQHF
>TRBV13|TRBJ2-1|-|-
TGTGCCAGCAGCTTTAATCCTGGTAGCGGCTACAATGAGCAGTTCTTC
CASSFNPGSGYNEQFF
>TRBV19|TRBJ2-2|-|-
TGTGCCAGTAGTATACTCGGCGGATACACCGGGGAGCTGTTTTTT
CASSILGGYTGELFF
>TRBV5-4|TRBJ2-3|-|TRBD2
TGTGCCAGCAGCTTGGCCAGGCTAGCGGGAGGGCTTGATACGCAGTATTTT
CASSLARLAGGLDTQYF
>TRBV28|TRBJ1-6|-|-
TGTGCCAGCAGCCCCATCCAAGGGAGGAGTAAATGGGGTGATAATTCACCCCTCCACTTT
CASSPIQGRSKWGDNSPLHF
>TRBV7-9|TRBJ2-1|-|TRBD2
TGTGCCAGCAGCTCCCTTAGTCGGGGGGACTACAATGAGCAGTTCTTC
CASSSLSRGDYNEQFF
>TRBV6-5|TRBJ1-5|once|-
TGTGCCAGCAGGGGGCAAGGGGGCAATCAGCCCCAGCATTTT
CASRGQGGNQPQHF
>TRBV11-1|TRBJ2-7|-|-
TGTGCCAGCAGCTTAGGGGGTTCCTACGAGCAGTACTTC
CASSLGGSYEQYF
>TRBV28|TRBJ2-1|-|TRBD2
TGTGCCAGCAGTCCGGCGGGACTAGGCGGGGATGAGCAGTTCTTC
CASSPAGLGGDEQFF
>TRBV5-1|TRBJ2-7|once|TRBD2
TGCGCCAGCAGCTCATGGACTAGCGGGGGGAACTACGAGCAGTACTTC
CASSSWTSGGNYEQYF
>TRBV7-6|TRBJ2-7|-|TRBD2
TGTGCCAGCAGCGAACACAGCGGACTAGTTTACGAGCAGTACTTC
CASSEHSGLVYEQYF